This T cell receptor beta chain came from a study of cytomegalovirus exposure and HLA in healthy donors. PCR employed 60 Vbeta and 13 Jbeta primers. Profiled with immunoSEQ multiplex PCR; TCRdb holds only in-frame clones, not every one. Of roughly 150,000 clones in the sample, around 66% were seen once. This receptor was obtained from a woman in her twenties or thirties in good health and CMV-seropositive. The sequenced sample was PBMCs.

The CDR3 DNA sequence: TGTGCCAGCAGCCCAACTGAAAATCAGCCCCAGCATTTT. It is translated as CASSPTENQPQHF. This chain uses TRBV6-1 with TRBJ1-5; unclear D gene. The germline V gene has CDR1 MNHNS and CDR2 SASEGT. Deletions cut 6 bases from V and 4 bases from J, with 10 bases between. The CDR3 totals 13 residues.